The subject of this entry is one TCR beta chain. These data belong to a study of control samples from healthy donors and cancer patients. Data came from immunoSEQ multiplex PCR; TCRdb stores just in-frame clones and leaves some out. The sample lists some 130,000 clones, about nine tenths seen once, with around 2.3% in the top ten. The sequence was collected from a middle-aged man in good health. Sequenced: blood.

CDR3 nucleotide sequence: TGTGCCAGCAGCGGAGGGGGAGGTCACTATGGCTACACCTTC. This codes for CASSGGGGHYGYTF. The chain couples TRBV3-1 (or the pseudogene TRBV3-2) to TRBJ1-2; D is possibly TRBD1 (6 bases). There are 14 residues in the CDR3. Looked up from germline, CDR1 is LGHDT and CDR2 is YNNKEL (reference sequence). V was pared by 5 bases and J by 3 bases, with 13 bases between.